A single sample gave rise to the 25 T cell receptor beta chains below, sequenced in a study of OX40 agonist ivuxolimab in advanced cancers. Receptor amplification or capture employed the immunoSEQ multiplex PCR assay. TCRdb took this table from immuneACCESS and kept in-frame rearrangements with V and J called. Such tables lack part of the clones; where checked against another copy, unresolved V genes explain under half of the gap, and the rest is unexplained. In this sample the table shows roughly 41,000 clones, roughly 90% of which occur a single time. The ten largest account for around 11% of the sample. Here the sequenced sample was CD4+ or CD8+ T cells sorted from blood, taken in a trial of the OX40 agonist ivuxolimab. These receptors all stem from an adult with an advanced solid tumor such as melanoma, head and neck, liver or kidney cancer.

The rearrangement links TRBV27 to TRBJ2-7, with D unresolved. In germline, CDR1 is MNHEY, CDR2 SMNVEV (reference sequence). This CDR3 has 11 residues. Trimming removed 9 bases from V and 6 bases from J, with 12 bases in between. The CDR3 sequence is CASHSSREQYF. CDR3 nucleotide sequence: TGTGCCAGTCATTCTAGTCGCGAGCAGTACTTC.

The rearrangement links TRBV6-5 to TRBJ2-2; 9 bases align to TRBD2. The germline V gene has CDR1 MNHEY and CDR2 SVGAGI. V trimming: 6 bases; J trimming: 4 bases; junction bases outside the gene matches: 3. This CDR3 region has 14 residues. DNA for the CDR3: TGTGCCAGCAGCTTGGGACTAGCCACCGGGGAGCTGTTTTTT. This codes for CASSLGLATGELFF.

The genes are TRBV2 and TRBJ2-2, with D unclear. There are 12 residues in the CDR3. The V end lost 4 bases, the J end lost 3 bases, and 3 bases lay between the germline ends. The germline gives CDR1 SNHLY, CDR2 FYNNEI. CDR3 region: CASSGDTGELFF. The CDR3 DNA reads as TGTGCCAGCAGTGGTGACACCGGGGAGCTGTTTTTT. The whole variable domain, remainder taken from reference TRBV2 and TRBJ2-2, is EPEVTQTPSHQVTQMGQEVILRCVPISNHLYFYWYRQILGQKVEFLVSFYNNEISEKSEIFDDQFSVERPDGSNFTLKIRSTKLEDSAMYFCASSGDTGELFFGEGSRLTVL.

This chain's CDR3 is CASSLRGQGGYTDTQYF. For the CDR3, the DNA is TGTGCCAGCAGCTTGAGAGGACAGGGGGGATACACAGATACGCAGTATTTT. The V call is TRBV5-6, the J call TRBJ2-3, with 10 bases aligning to TRBD1. CDR1 is SGHDT, CDR2 YYEEEE, per germline. This CDR3 has 17 amino acids. Trimming took 1 base from V and 2 from J; bases not matched to a gene: 7.

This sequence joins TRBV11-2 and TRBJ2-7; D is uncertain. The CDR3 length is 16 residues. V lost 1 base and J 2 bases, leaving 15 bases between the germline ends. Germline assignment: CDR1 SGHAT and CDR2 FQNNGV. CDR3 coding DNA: TGTGCCAGCAGCTTAGGATCCCTTGCGGCCACCTACGAGCAGTACTTC. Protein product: CASSLGSLAATYEQYF.

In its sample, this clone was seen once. The DNA of the CDR3 is TGCGCCAGCAGCCAAGATCGAGTTAGCAATCAGCCCCAGCATTTT. Encoded protein: CASSQDRVSNQPQHF. This sequence joins TRBV4-3 and TRBJ1-5; D is unclear. The germline V and J ends were trimmed by 0 bases and 0 bases, with 6 bases remaining between them. This CDR3 is 15 amino acids long. The germline gives CDR1 LGHNA, CDR2 YSLEER.

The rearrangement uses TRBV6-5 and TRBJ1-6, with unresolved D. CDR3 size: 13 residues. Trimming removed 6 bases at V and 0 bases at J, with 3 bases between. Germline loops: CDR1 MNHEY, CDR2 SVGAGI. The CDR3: CASRSSYNSPLHF. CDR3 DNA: TGTGCCAGCAGGAGCTCCTATAATTCACCCCTCCACTTT.

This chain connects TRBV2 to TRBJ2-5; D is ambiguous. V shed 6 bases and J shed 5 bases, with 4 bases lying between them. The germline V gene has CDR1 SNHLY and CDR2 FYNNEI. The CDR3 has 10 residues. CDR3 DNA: TGTGCCAGCAGCGGCGAGACCCAGTACTTC. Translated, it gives CASSGETQYF.

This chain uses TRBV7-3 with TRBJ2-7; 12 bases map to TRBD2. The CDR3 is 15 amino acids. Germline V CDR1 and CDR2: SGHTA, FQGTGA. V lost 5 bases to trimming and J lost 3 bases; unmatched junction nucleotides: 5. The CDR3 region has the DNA TGTGCCAGCAGCCCGGGACTAGCGGGCCTCTACGAGCAGTACTTC. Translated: CASSPGLAGLYEQYF.

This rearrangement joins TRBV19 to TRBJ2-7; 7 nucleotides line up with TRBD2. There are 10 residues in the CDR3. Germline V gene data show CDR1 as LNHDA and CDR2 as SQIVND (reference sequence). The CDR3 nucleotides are TGTGCGGCGGGAGTTTACGAGCAGTACTTC. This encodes CAAGVYEQYF. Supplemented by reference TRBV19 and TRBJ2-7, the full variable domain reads DGGITQSPKYLFRKEGQNVTLSCEQNLNHDAMYWYRQDPGQGLRLIYYSQIVNDFQKGDIAEGYSVSREKKESFPLTVTSAQKNPTAFYLCAAGVYEQYFGPGTRLTVT.

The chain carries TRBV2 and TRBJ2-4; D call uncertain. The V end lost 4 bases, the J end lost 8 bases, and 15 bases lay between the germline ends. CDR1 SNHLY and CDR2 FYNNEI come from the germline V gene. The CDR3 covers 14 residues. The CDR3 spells CASSVKPYPDIQYF. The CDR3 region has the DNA TGTGCCAGCAGTGTGAAGCCCTACCCGGACATTCAGTACTTC.

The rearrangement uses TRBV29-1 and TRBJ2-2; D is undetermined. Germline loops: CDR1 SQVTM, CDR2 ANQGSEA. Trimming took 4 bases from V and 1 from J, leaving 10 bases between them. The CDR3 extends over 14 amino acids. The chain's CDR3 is CSVVLELNTGELFF. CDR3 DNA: TGCAGCGTTGTCCTAGAATTGAACACCGGGGAGCTGTTTTTT.

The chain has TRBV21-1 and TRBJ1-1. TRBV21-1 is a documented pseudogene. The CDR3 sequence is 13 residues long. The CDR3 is CASSSVGITEAFF. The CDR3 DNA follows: TGTGCCAGCAGCAGCGTGGGGATCACTGAAGCTTTCTTT.

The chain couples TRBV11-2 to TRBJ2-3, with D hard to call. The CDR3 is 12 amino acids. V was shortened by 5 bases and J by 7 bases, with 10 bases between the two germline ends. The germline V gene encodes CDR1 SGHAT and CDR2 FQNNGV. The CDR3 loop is CASSMLRYTQYF. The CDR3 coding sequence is TGTGCCAGCAGCATGTTACGCTATACGCAGTATTTT.

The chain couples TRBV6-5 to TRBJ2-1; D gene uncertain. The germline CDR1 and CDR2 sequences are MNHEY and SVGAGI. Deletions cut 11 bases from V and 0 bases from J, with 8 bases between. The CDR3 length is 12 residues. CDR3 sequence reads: CAVVSSYNEQFF. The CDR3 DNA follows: TGTGCCGTCGTAAGCTCCTACAATGAGCAGTTCTTC.

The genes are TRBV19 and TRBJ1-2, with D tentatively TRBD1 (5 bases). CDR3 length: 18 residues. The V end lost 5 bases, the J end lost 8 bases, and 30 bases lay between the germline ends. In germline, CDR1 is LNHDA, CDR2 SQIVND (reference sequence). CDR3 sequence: CASSQPMEGSGAAGGYTF. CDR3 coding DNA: TGTGCCAGTAGTCAGCCCATGGAGGGGAGCGGAGCCGCGGGAGGCTACACCTTC.

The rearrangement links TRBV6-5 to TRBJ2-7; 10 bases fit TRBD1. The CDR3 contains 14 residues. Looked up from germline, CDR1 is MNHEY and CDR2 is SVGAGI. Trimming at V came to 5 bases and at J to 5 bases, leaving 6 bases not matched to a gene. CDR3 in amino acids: CASSNRDRGHEQYF. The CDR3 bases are TGTGCCAGCAGTAACCGGGACAGGGGCCACGAGCAGTACTTC.

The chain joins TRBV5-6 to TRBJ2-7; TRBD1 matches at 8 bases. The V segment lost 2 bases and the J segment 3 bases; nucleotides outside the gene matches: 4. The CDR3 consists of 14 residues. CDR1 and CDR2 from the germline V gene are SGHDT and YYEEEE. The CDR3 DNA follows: TGTGCCAGCAGCTTATCCGGGACAGGCTACGAGCAGTACTTC. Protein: CASSLSGTGYEQYF.

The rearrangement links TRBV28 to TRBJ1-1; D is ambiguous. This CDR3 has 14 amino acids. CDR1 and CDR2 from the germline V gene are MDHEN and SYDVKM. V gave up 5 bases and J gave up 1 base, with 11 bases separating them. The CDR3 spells CASSRVGTNTEAFF. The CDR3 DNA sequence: TGTGCCAGCAGTCGGGTCGGAACGAACACTGAAGCTTTCTTT.

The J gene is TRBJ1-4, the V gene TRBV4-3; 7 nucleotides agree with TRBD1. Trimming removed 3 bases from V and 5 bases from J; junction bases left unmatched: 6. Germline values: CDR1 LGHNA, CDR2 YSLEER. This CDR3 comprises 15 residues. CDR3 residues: CASSHGDRRNEKLFF. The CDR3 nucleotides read TGCGCCAGCAGCCACGGGGACAGACGGAATGAAAAACTGTTTTTT.

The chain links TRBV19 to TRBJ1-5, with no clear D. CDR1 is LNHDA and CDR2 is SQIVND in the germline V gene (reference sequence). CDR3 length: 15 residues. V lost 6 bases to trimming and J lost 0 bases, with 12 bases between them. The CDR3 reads CASSLNPYSNQPQHF. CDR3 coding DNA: TGTGCCAGTAGCCTCAACCCATATAGCAATCAGCCCCAGCATTTT.

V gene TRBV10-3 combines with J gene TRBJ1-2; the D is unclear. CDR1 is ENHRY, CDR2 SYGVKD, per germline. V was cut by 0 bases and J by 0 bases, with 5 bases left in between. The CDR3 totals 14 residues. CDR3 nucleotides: TGTGCCATCAGTGAGTCGGCCTCTAACTATGGCTACACCTTC. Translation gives CAISESASNYGYTF.

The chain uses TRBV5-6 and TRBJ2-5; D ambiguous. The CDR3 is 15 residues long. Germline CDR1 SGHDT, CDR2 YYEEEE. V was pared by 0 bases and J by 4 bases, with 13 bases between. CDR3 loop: CASSLAGYVRETQYF. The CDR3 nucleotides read TGTGCCAGCAGCTTGGCCGGTTACGTAAGAGAGACCCAGTACTTC.

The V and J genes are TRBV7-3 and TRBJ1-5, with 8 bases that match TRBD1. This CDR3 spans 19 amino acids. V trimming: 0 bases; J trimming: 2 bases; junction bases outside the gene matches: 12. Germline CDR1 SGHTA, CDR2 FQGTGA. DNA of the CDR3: TGTGCCAGCAGCTTAACGGGCGGACAGGGACCTTTTGGCAATCAGCCCCAGCATTTT. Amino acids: CASSLTGGQGPFGNQPQHF.

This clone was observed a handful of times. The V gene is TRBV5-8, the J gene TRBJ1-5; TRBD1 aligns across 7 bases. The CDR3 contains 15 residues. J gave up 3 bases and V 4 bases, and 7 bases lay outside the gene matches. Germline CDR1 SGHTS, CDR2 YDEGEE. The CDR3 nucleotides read TGTGCCAGCAGCCCCGGGACAGCTCTCAATCAGCCCCAGCATTTT. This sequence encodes CASSPGTALNQPQHF.